This T cell receptor beta chain was profiled in a study of T cell repertoires in cytomegalovirus infection. On the study more broadly: Used in the study were CMV epitopes, some recently identified and HLA-C-restricted, others well-studied and HLA-B-restricted.

This clonotype was recorded a few times. Antigen specificity is unknown. V was pared by 5 bases and J by 2 bases, with 12 bases between. There are 14 residues in the CDR3. Germline CDR1 SGHVS, CDR2 FQNEAQ. TCRdb re-derived calls from the reads in MiXCR, one entry per CDR3 protein. The repertoire has around 100,000 distinct CDR3 sequences, under 45% of them found once; the top ten carry roughly 70%. The sample was CD8+ T cells from cultured PBMCs, taken from culture after CMV antigen stimulation. The TCR sequence derives from a human donor in good health (CMV status not recorded). Some clones in this sample may be carry-over from other donors' samples. The V gene is TRBV7-8, the J gene TRBJ2-5, with D hard to call. This CDR3 reads CASSLLTAQETQYF. The CDR3, as DNA: TGTGCCAGCAGCCTCTTGACGGCGCAAGAGACCCAGTACTTC.